These T cell receptor beta chains were read from a single sample in a study of blood T cell repertoires in COVID-19. Clones were sequenced by immunoSEQ multiplex PCR, and TCRdb holds only the in-frame ones, with some missing. Here the sample spans 76,000 or so clones, 82% being singletons. Sequencing was performed on peripheral blood. The receptors stem from a man aged 50 to 59 with acute or convalescent COVID-19. CDR3s leave out the opening cysteine and the closing phenylalanine or tryptophan. Expanded clones are given a class, and other clones once, few, many or no size at all.

clone_size j_call v_call cdr3_aa
. TRBJ2-1 TRBV9 ASSVAGGPGNEQF
few TRBJ1-2 TRBV12-3/TRBV12-4 ASSTRRYGYT
. TRBJ2-2 TRBV3-1/TRBV3-2 ASSQGRATGELF
. TRBJ1-1 TRBV10-3 AIREQNMNTEAF
few TRBJ1-3 TRBV5-6 ASSLAAVSGNTIY
. TRBJ2-5 TRBV27 ASSLQGGVETQY
. TRBJ1-1 TRBV19 ASSIGGRGISRNTEAF
. TRBJ2-1 TRBV19 ASSEPGQRGNEQF
. TRBJ1-6 TRBV18 ASSAPGQLSSYNSPLH
. TRBJ2-1 TRBV5-1 ASSHADRGYNEQF
. TRBJ2-7 TRBV5-4 ASSLNYVGQMIPYEQY
. TRBJ2-7 TRBV27 ASSPLERTKEQY
. TRBJ1-2 TRBV7-2 ASSSRTVRYGYT
. TRBJ1-1 TRBV6-2/TRBV6-3 ASSYTRDRGNTEAF
. TRBJ2-1 TRBV11-2 ASRSTFSGGAGNEQF
. TRBJ2-1 TRBV7-6 ASSSQTYNEQF
. TRBJ1-2 TRBV6-6 ASSPPGAEYGYT
. TRBJ2-2 TRBV5-1 ASSVSGADTGELF
. TRBJ2-5 TRBV11-3 ASSLTSGTETQY
. TRBJ2-1 TRBV6-5 ASTLARNEQF
. TRBJ2-3 TRBV19 ASSIGLASGRNTDTQY
. TRBJ1-4 TRBV6-6 ASSLQGVREKLF